A single sample is the source of the 22 T cell receptor beta chains below, sequenced in a study of blood T cell repertoires in COVID-19. Libraries were prepared by immunoSEQ multiplex PCR; TCRdb keeps only in-frame clonotypes and omits some of them. The table records around 200,000 clones, 75% to 90% of them present only once. Sequenced sample: peripheral blood. These TCRs come from a woman between 40 and 55 years old with COVID-19, enrolled during active disease.

This clone was counted a few times. J is TRBJ2-7 and V is TRBV12-3 or TRBV12-4; possibly TRBD2 for D (5 bases). This CDR3 has 11 amino acids. Between the trimmed V and J ends, which lost 6 bases and 4 bases, there was a span of 7 bases. The chain's CDR3 is CASSREYEQYF. The DNA for the CDR3 is TGTGCCAGCAGCCGGGAATACGAGCAGTACTTC.

This chain joins TRBV5-4 and TRBJ2-3, with 8 bases lining up with TRBD2. Germline CDR1 is SGHNT and CDR2 is YYREEE (reference sequence). This CDR3 comprises 16 residues. The J segment lost 8 bases and the V segment lost 0 bases, leaving 11 bases of the junction unmatched. The CDR3 nucleotides read TGTGCCAGCAGCTTGGCCCCTGGCGGGGGGAGTGGTACGCAGTATTTT. It encodes CASSLAPGGGSGTQYF.

The J gene is TRBJ1-2, the V gene TRBV16, with TRBD1 matching over 10 bases. The V gene end was trimmed by 4 bases and the J gene end by 3 bases; junction bases not matched to a gene: 5. The CDR3 is 15 residues long. The germline gives CDR1 KGHSY, CDR2 FQNENV. CDR3 protein: CASSRDRGQDYGYTF. In DNA, the CDR3 is TGTGCCAGCAGCCGCGACAGGGGGCAGGACTATGGCTACACCTTC.

The gene calls are TRBV13 and TRBJ2-2; D is undetermined. V lost 5 bases and J lost 1, with 14 bases in between. Per germline, CDR1 PRHDT and CDR2 FYEKMQ (reference sequence). This CDR3 spans 16 amino acids. The CDR3 reads CASSPSGRVNTGELFF. The CDR3 DNA sequence: TGTGCCAGCAGCCCCAGTGGGCGAGTGAACACCGGGGAGCTGTTTTTT.

The rearrangement uses TRBV7-6 and TRBJ2-5; 9 bases map to TRBD2. CDR1 and CDR2 from the germline V gene are SGHVS and FNYEAQ. There are 16 residues in the CDR3. The V segment lost 1 base and the J segment 0 bases; nucleotides outside the gene matches: 3. Here the CDR3 reads CASSLVTSGYQETQYF. CDR3 sequence (DNA): TGTGCCAGCAGCTTAGTAACTAGCGGGTACCAAGAGACCCAGTACTTC.

The rearrangement links TRBV6-4 to TRBJ2-3, with D unclear. Germline CDR1 is MRHNA and CDR2 is SNTAGT. The CDR3 is 15 residues long. The ends were cut back, 2 bases at V and 0 bases at J, with 9 bases in the middle. In nucleotides, the CDR3 is TGTGCCAGCAGTGACCAGACAAGAAGCACAGATACGCAGTATTTT. This encodes CASSDQTRSTDTQYF.

The gene calls are TRBV6-1 and TRBJ1-3; D remains unclear. CDR3 length equals 15 residues. Trimming removed 1 base at V and 8 bases at J, with 15 bases between. In germline, CDR1 is MNHNS, CDR2 SASEGT. For the CDR3, the DNA is TGTGCCAGCAGTGAAGGCCTCCGGGGTGGGGACACCATATATTTT. This codes for CASSEGLRGGDTIYF.

The V call is TRBV4-1, the J call TRBJ1-6; no definite D call. CDR1 MGHRA and CDR2 YSYEKL come from the germline V gene. V dropped 4 bases and J dropped 6 bases, with 10 bases sitting between them. The CDR3 is 14 amino acids. This chain's CDR3 is CASSPGDTNSPLHF. As DNA, the CDR3 is TGCGCCAGCAGCCCCGGGGATACTAATTCACCCCTCCACTTT.

This clone occurred a few times. The V call is TRBV10-1, the J call TRBJ2-7, with a possible D match to TRBD2 (6 bases). Germline V gene lookup returns CDR1 WNHNN and CDR2 SYGVQD (reference sequence). Trimming cost V 8 bases and J 2 bases, with 13 bases left between them. The CDR3 loop spans 13 amino acids. Here the CDR3 reads CASSLSGPYEQYF. The CDR3, as DNA: TGCGCCAGCTCTCTTAGCGGACCCTACGAGCAGTACTTC.

The rearrangement joins TRBV3-1 (or the pseudogene TRBV3-2) to TRBJ2-1; 9 positions match TRBD2. From germline, CDR1 is LGHDT and CDR2 YNNKEL (reference sequence). CDR3 size: 14 residues. The V segment lost 1 base and the J segment 14 bases; nucleotides outside the gene matches: 9. This CDR3 reads CASSQGSGGRWEFF. CDR3 in DNA: TGTGCCAGCAGCCAAGGGAGCGGGGGGCGTTGGGAGTTCTTC.

This clone has more than one count but fewer than ten. V usage is TRBV7-2 and J usage is TRBJ1-6, with D possibly TRBD1 on 5 matching bases. The germline V and J ends were trimmed by 6 bases and 5 bases, with 17 bases remaining between them. CDR1 is SGHTA, CDR2 FQGNSA, per germline. This CDR3 contains 16 residues. For the CDR3, the DNA is TGTGCCAGCAGTCCCCCCGGGGGGTCTAATAATTCACCCCTCCACTTT. As protein: CASSPPGGSNNSPLHF.

V is TRBV7-8 and J is TRBJ2-1; D is perhaps TRBD2 (6 bases). V was pared by 5 bases and J by 5 bases, with 7 bases between. This CDR3 has 12 residues. From germline, CDR1 is SGHVS and CDR2 FQNEAQ. CDR3 residues: CASSAGNNEQFF. DNA for the CDR3: TGTGCCAGCAGCGCGGGGAACAATGAGCAGTTCTTC.

This sequence joins TRBV19 and TRBJ1-1; D is ambiguous. V lost 7 bases and J lost 4, with 22 bases in between. CDR3 size: 16 residues. Per germline, CDR1 LNHDA and CDR2 SQIVND (reference sequence). CDR3 sequence: CASTTLGKGAVTEAFF. CDR3 sequence (DNA): TGTGCCAGTACCACGCTCGGGAAGGGAGCAGTCACTGAAGCTTTCTTT.

The chain carries TRBV3-1 (or the pseudogene TRBV3-2) and TRBJ2-1, with 11 bases identical to TRBD2. This CDR3 spans 15 amino acids. V was pared by 3 bases and J by 8 bases, with 6 bases of the junction left unmatched. Looked up from germline, CDR1 is LGHDT and CDR2 is YNNKEL (reference sequence). The CDR3 reads CASSHSGGVFDEQFF. In nucleotides, the CDR3 is TGTGCCAGCAGCCATAGCGGGGGGGTCTTCGATGAGCAGTTCTTC.

The chain's CDR3 is CASGPSPPGKYYEQYF. As DNA, the CDR3 is TGTGCTAGTGGTCCATCCCCCCCAGGGAAGTACTACGAGCAGTACTTC. V is TRBV12-5 and J is TRBJ2-7; D may be TRBD1 (5 bases). The CDR3 loop spans 16 amino acids. Germline values: CDR1 LGHNT, CDR2 FRNRAP. V was clipped by 5 bases and J by 3 bases, with 20 bases between them.

The CDR3 nucleotides read TGTGCTAGTGGTACTACCACGGGACAGGTCTCCTACGAGCAGTACTTC. Translation gives CASGTTTGQVSYEQYF. The V gene is TRBV12-5, the J gene TRBJ2-7; TRBD1 agrees at 8 bases. The ends lost 5 bases at V and 0 bases at J; junction bases unmatched: 9. The CDR3 is made up of 16 amino acids. Germline CDR1 is LGHNT and CDR2 is FRNRAP.

J is TRBJ2-5 and V is TRBV11-2; D ambiguous. The germline CDR1 and CDR2 sequences are SGHAT and FQNNGV. The length of the CDR3 is 14 residues. Trimming stripped 2 bases from V and 7 bases from J, with 14 bases between. In DNA form, the CDR3 reads TGTGCCAGCAGCTTATTAGAGTCGTCGGGGACCCAGTACTTC. It encodes CASSLLESSGTQYF.

This clone was seen more than once but under ten times. As DNA, the CDR3 is TGTGCCAGCAGTTTGGGTGCAGGGGGGCCCTCTGGAAACACCATATATTTT. It is translated as CASSLGAGGPSGNTIYF. The chain recombines TRBV28 with TRBJ1-3; the match to TRBD1 covers 7 bases. The trim removed 3 bases at V and 0 bases at J, leaving 8 bases unmatched. The CDR3 totals 17 residues. CDR1 is MDHEN, CDR2 SYDVKM, per germline.

The rearrangement links TRBV2 to TRBJ1-1; D is ambiguous. The CDR3 contains 13 residues. Germline CDR1 and CDR2: SNHLY and FYNNEI. V was cut by 3 bases and J by 3 bases, with 8 bases left in between. CDR3 in amino acids: CASSDNRDTEAFF. The CDR3 DNA sequence: TGTGCCAGCAGTGACAACAGAGACACTGAAGCTTTCTTT.

V and J are TRBV6-4 and TRBJ2-1, with D perhaps TRBD2 (5 bases). Germline V gene sequence: CDR1 MRHNA, CDR2 SNTAGT. The CDR3 has 19 amino acids. V lost 1 base to trimming and J lost 1 base, with 20 bases between them. CDR3 nucleotides: TGTGCCAGCAGTGACTTACGCCCCCGGGAATCTTCGTCCTACAATGAGCAGTTCTTC. Protein sequence: CASSDLRPRESSSYNEQFF.

This rearrangement joins TRBV23-1 to TRBJ1-4; unclear D gene. TRBV23-1 belongs to the ORF category, with a function that is uncertain. There are 10 residues in the CDR3. Trimming pared 8 bases from V and 7 bases from J, leaving 5 bases between. CDR3 in amino acids: CASPFEKLFF. The CDR3 DNA reads TGCGCCAGCCCGTTTGAAAAACTGTTTTTT.

The chain has TRBV5-6 and TRBJ1-5, with D perhaps matching TRBD1 (5 bases). There are 16 residues in the CDR3. Germline V gives CDR1 SGHDT, CDR2 YYEEEE. V was shortened by 2 bases and J by 3 bases, with 15 bases between the two germline ends. CDR3 in amino acids: CASSFLVGVDNQPQHF. The CDR3 region has the DNA TGTGCCAGCAGCTTCCTCGTAGGGGTGGACAATCAGCCCCAGCATTTT. Full variable domain (rest looked up from reference TRBV5-6 and TRBJ1-5): DAGVTQSPTHLIKTRGQQVTLRCSPKSGHDTVSWYQQALGQGPQFIFQYYEEEERQRGNFPDRFSGHQFPNYSSELNVNALLLGDSALYLCASSFLVGVDNQPQHFGDGTRLSIL.